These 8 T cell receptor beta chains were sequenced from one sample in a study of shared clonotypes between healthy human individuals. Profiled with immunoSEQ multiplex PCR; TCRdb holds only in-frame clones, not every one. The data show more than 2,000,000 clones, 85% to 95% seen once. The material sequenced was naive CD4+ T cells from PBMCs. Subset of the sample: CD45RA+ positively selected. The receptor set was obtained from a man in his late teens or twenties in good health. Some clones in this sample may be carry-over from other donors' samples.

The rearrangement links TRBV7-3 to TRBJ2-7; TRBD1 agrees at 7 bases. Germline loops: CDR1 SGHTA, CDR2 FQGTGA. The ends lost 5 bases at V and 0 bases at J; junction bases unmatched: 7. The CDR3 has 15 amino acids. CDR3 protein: CASSHGQVPSYEQYF. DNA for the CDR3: TGTGCCAGCAGCCATGGACAGGTACCCTCCTACGAGCAGTACTTC.

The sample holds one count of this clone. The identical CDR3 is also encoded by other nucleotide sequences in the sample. DNA for the CDR3: TGCAGCGTTGAAGTGGCAGGAACAGAGACCCAGTACTTC. As protein: CSVEVAGTETQYF. This chain uses TRBV29-1 with TRBJ2-5; no clear D. The CDR3 is 13 residues long. Looked up from germline, CDR1 is SQVTM and CDR2 is ANQGSEA. Deletions cut 1 base from V and 4 bases from J, with 10 bases between.

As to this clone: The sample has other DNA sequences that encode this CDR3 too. CDR3 in DNA: TGTGCCAGCAGTTACTCGACGTCTGGTGAGACCCAGTACTTC. It is translated as CASSYSTSGETQYF. The V gene is TRBV6-5, the J gene TRBJ2-5; D is undetermined. V lost 0 bases to trimming and J lost 5 bases, with 10 bases between them. Germline-derived CDR1 and CDR2 are MNHEY and SVGAGI. The CDR3 extends over 14 amino acids.

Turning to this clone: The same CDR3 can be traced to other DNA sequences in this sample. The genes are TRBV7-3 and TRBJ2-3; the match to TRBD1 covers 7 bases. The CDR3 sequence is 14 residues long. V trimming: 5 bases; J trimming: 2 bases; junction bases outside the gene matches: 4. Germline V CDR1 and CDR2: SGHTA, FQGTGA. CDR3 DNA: TGTGCCAGCAGCCGGGGACAGCACACAGATACGCAGTATTTT. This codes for CASSRGQHTDTQYF.

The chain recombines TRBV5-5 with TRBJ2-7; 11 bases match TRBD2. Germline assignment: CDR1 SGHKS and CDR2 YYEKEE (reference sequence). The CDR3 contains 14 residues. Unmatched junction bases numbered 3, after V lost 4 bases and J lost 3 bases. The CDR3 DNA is TGTGCCAGCAGCACGGGACTAGCGGACTACGAGCAGTACTTC. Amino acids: CASSTGLADYEQYF.

In nucleotides, the CDR3 is TGCGCCAGCAGTAGAGTGGCAGGGGGCGGCCTGGTTTTTTCGGGCGGCTACACCTTC. It specifies CASSRVAGGGLVFSGGYTF. The V call is TRBV5-1, the J call TRBJ1-2, with 8 bases that match TRBD1. The CDR3 contains 19 residues. Per the germline V gene, CDR1 is SGHRS and CDR2 is YFSETQ. The V and J ends lost 5 bases and 8 bases, in that order; junction bases with no gene match: 26.

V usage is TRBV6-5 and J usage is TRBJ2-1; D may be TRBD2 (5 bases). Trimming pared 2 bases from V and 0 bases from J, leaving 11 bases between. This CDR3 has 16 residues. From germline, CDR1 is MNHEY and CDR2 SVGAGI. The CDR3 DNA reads TGTGCCAGCAGTTACGAGGGCAGGAGCTCCTACAATGAGCAGTTCTTC. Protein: CASSYEGRSSYNEQFF.

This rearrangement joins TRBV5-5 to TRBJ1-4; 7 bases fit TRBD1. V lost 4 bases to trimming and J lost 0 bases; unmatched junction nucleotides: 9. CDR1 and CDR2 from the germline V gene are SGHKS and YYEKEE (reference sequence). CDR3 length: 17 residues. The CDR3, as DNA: TGTGCCAGCAGCCCCGGGACAGAAGGTCCAACTAATGAAAAACTGTTTTTT. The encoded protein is CASSPGTEGPTNEKLFF.